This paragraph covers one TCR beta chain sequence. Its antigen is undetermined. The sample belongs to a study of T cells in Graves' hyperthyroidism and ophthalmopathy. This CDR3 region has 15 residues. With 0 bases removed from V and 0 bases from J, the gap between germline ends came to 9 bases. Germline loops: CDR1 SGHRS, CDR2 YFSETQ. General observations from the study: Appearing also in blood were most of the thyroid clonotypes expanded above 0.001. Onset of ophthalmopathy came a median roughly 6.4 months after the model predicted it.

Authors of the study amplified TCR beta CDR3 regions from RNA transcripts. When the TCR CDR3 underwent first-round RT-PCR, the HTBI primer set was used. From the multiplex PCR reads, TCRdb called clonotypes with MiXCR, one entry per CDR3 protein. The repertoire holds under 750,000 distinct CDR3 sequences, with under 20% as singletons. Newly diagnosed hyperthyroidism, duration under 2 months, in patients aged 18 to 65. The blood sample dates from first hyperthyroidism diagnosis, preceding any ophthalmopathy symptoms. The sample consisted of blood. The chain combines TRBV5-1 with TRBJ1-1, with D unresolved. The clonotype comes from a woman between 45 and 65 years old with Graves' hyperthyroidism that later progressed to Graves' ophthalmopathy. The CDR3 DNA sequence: TGCGCCAGCAGCTTGGTGCCGAGAATGAACACTGAAGCTTTCTTT. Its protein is CASSLVPRMNTEAFF. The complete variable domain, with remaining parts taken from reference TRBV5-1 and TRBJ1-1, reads KAGVTQTPRYLIKTRGQQVTLSCSPISGHRSVSWYQQTPGQGLQFLFEYFSETQRNKGNFPGRFSGRQFSNSRSEMNVSTLELGDSALYLCASSLVPRMNTEAFFGQGTRLTVV.